Presented here are 32 T cell receptor beta chains from one specimen sequenced in a study of CD8 T cells in Susac syndrome. With random hexamers, about 0.5 to 1 ug RNA was reverse transcribed. TCRdb processed the immunoSEQ multiplex PCR reads anew with MiXCR; each CDR3 protein has one entry. The repertoire holds roughly 190,000 distinct CDR3 sequences, over 85% seen once, with approximately 0.1% in the top ten. Material for sequencing was CD4+ T cells from PBMCs. The receptors stem from a human donor in good health.

In this sample, this clonotype turned up once. This chain uses TRBV6-2 or TRBV6-3 with TRBJ1-5, with 8 positions matching TRBD1. V shed 6 bases and J 3 bases; nucleotides not matched to a gene: 13. Germline CDR1 reads MNHEY; CDR2 reads SVGEGT. The CDR3 consists of 17 residues. The CDR3 DNA follows: TGTGCCAGCAGAAGCAGACAAGGACAGGGACTCAATCAGCCCCAGCATTTT. Translation gives CASRSRQGQGLNQPQHF.

The J gene is TRBJ2-5, the V gene TRBV7-9, with D hard to call. Germline V gene lookup returns CDR1 SEHNR and CDR2 FQNEAQ (reference sequence). The V end was cut by 6 bases, the J end by 7 bases, with 12 bases between. The CDR3 extends over 12 amino acids. CDR3 DNA: TGTGCCAGCAGGGAACTATCCGCGACCCAGTACTTC. Translating it yields CASRELSATQYF.

The J gene is TRBJ2-7, the V gene TRBV6-1; no definite D call. The CDR3 extends over 15 amino acids. Trimming shortened V by 4 bases and J by 3 bases, and 16 bases separated the two germline ends. Germline loops: CDR1 MNHNS, CDR2 SASEGT. The CDR3 is CASSVSWQAVYEQYV. CDR3 DNA: TGTGCCAGCAGTGTGTCCTGGCAGGCGGTCTACGAGCAGTACGTC.

A single count supports this clonotype. One end of the junction fails to match germline, which may point to a read error. The gene calls are TRBV30 and TRBJ1-2, with D tentatively TRBD1 (5 bases). Looked up from germline, CDR1 is GTSNPN and CDR2 is SVGIG (reference sequence). There are 11 residues in the CDR3. CDR3 bases: TGTGCCTGGAGTGCCCCAGGGAAAGGGTTGTTC. Translated: CAWSAPGKGLF.

The chain has TRBV12-3 or TRBV12-4 and TRBJ2-4; a weak D match, TRBD2 (5 bases). The ends were cut back, 0 bases at V and 0 bases at J, with 18 bases in the middle. There are 19 residues in the CDR3. The CDR3, as DNA: TGTGCCAGCAGTTTAGCGCTAAGGTTCGGGGATCAAGCCAAAAACATTCAGTACTTC. Translated, it gives CASSLALRFGDQAKNIQYF.

The chain is built from TRBV23-1 and TRBJ1-1, with a weak D call TRBD1 (6 bases). TRBV23-1 is given ORF status, its function remaining uncertain. The germline V and J ends were trimmed by 4 bases and 7 bases, with 16 bases remaining between them. This CDR3 spans 14 amino acids. The CDR3 nucleotides are TGCGCCAGCAGTCGGGTTCGGGGGGCAGGTGAAGCTTTCTTT. It is translated as CASSRVRGAGEAFF.

V is TRBV7-2 and J is TRBJ2-5, with 10 bases fitting TRBD1. The germline gives CDR1 SGHTA, CDR2 FQGNSA. V was clipped by 8 bases and J by 4 bases; unmatched bases: 7. This CDR3 spans 14 amino acids. Written as DNA, the CDR3 is TGTGCCAGCGGGGGACAGGGGCATGGAGAGACCCAGTACTTC. This encodes CASGGQGHGETQYF.

This clonotype was detected a few times. The chain joins TRBV28 to TRBJ2-2; 8 positions agree with TRBD1. From germline, CDR1 is MDHEN and CDR2 SYDVKM. The CDR3 extends over 13 amino acids. Trimming at V came to 6 bases and at J to 5 bases, leaving 2 bases not matched to a gene. CDR3 sequence: CASRTGGTGELFF. The CDR3 nucleotides read TGTGCCAGCAGAACAGGGGGGACCGGGGAGCTGTTTTTT.

The V and J genes are TRBV19 and TRBJ1-3; D remains ambiguous. Germline V lookup: CDR1 LNHDA, CDR2 SQIVND (reference sequence). V lost 8 bases and J lost 0, with 11 bases in between. CDR3 length: 14 residues. CDR3 in amino acids: CASGGRSSGNTIYF. CDR3 sequence (DNA): TGTGCCAGTGGAGGCAGATCCTCTGGAAACACCATATATTTT.

This clonotype has a single count. The V gene is TRBV29-1, the J gene TRBJ2-7; TRBD2 is a possible D gene (6 bases). The CDR3 has 12 amino acids. Looked up from germline, CDR1 is SQVTM and CDR2 is ANQGSEA. V was shortened by 7 bases and J by 2 bases, with 12 bases between the two germline ends. CDR3 DNA: TGCAGCGCCCGCGGGGTGGCCTACGAGCAGTACTTC. Translation gives CSARGVAYEQYF.

The chain carries TRBV29-1 and TRBJ1-5; D may be TRBD1 (6 bases). CDR1 and CDR2 from the germline V gene are SQVTM and ANQGSEA. V lost 6 bases and J lost 3, with 15 bases in between. The CDR3 length is 14 residues. The CDR3: CSVSLGQNNQPQHF. CDR3 in DNA: TGCAGCGTCTCTCTCGGACAGAACAATCAGCCCCAGCATTTT. The full variable domain, with the rest looked up from reference TRBV29-1 and TRBJ1-5, is SAVISQKPSRDICQRGTSLTIQCQVDSQVTMMFWYRQQPGQSLTLIATANQGSEATYESGFVIDKFPISRPNLTFSTLTVSNMSPEDSSIYLCSVSLGQNNQPQHFGDGTRLSIL.

This chain links TRBV20-1 with TRBJ1-5, with D unresolved. This CDR3 spans 14 amino acids. The germline gives CDR1 DFQATT, CDR2 SNEGSKA (reference sequence). V was trimmed by 6 bases and J by 2 bases, leaving 14 bases between them. CDR3 residues: CSASSGGGNQPQHF. DNA for the CDR3: TGCAGTGCCAGCTCGGGCGGGGGCAATCAGCCCCAGCATTTT.

This rearrangement joins TRBV3-1 to TRBJ2-7; D might be TRBD1 or TRBD2, each matching 6 bases. This CDR3 has 14 amino acids. V lost 4 bases, J lost 2 bases, and 12 bases lay in between. Per the germline V gene, CDR1 is LGHDT and CDR2 is YNNKEL (reference sequence). CDR3 in DNA: TGTGCCAGCAGCCGTGGACAGCGGGCCTACGAGCAGTACGTC. Translating it yields CASSRGQRAYEQYV.

V and J are TRBV7-2 and TRBJ1-3; weak D call: TRBD1 (5 bases). The CDR3 has 15 residues. With 1 base removed from V and 0 bases from J, the gap between germline ends came to 7 bases. From germline, CDR1 is SGHTA and CDR2 FQGNSA. CDR3 sequence reads: CASSLGDHSGNTIYF. The CDR3 region has the DNA TGTGCCAGCAGCTTAGGGGACCACTCTGGAAACACCATATATTTT.

This chain uses TRBV12-3 or TRBV12-4 with TRBJ1-1; D gene unclear. V lost 3 bases and J lost 12, with 11 bases in between. This CDR3 is 11 amino acids long. CDR3 nucleotide sequence: TGTGCCAGCAGTTTCGGTCAGGCACCTTTCTTT. Translation: CASSFGQAPFF.

This clonotype has just one count. The gene calls are TRBV7-9 and TRBJ1-4; no reliable D call. Trimming shortened V by 3 bases and J by 0 bases, and 8 bases separated the two germline ends. Per germline, CDR1 SEHNR and CDR2 FQNEAQ (reference sequence). The CDR3 contains 15 residues. CDR3 loop: CASSFSAPTNEKLFF. CDR3 DNA: TGTGCCAGCAGCTTCTCGGCCCCAACTAATGAAAAACTGTTTTTT.

The chain carries TRBV12-3 or TRBV12-4 and TRBJ2-3; D is perhaps TRBD1 or TRBD2 (6 bases each). CDR3 length: 15 residues. Trimming cost V 5 bases and J 3 bases, with 15 bases left between them. The CDR3 DNA sequence: TGTGCCAGCAGTCATACTAGGAGGGGGACAGATACGCAGTATTTT. Translating it yields CASSHTRRGTDTQYF.

The rearrangement joins TRBV29-1 to TRBJ1-1; D not certain. Deletions cut 2 bases from V and 5 bases from J, with 6 bases between. The CDR3 totals 11 residues. In germline, CDR1 is SQVTM, CDR2 ANQGSEA. The CDR3 here is CSVEKRTEAFF. The DNA of the CDR3 is TGCAGCGTTGAAAAGAGGACTGAAGCTTTCTTT. The whole variable domain, remainder taken from reference TRBV29-1 and TRBJ1-1, is SAVISQKPSRDICQRGTSLTIQCQVDSQVTMMFWYRQQPGQSLTLIATANQGSEATYESGFVIDKFPISRPNLTFSTLTVSNMSPEDSSIYLCSVEKRTEAFFGQGTRLTVV.

This clonotype was seen only a few times. The rearrangement links TRBV29-1 to TRBJ2-3; D uncertain. Trimming shortened V by 3 bases and J by 0 bases, and 4 bases separated the two germline ends. This CDR3 region has 12 residues. Germline CDR1 reads SQVTM; CDR2 reads ANQGSEA. The CDR3 loop reads CSVEGSTDTQYF. The DNA for the CDR3 is TGCAGCGTTGAGGGCAGCACAGATACGCAGTATTTT.

In this sample, this clonotype turned up once. The rearrangement joins TRBV18 to TRBJ2-7, with 8 positions matching TRBD1. The trim removed 2 bases at V and 2 bases at J, leaving 2 bases unmatched. CDR1 is KGHSH, CDR2 LQKENI, per germline. This CDR3 has 14 residues. The DNA of the CDR3 is TGTGCCAGCTCACCAAGGACAGGGACCTACGAGCAGTACGTC. Amino acids: CASSPRTGTYEQYV.

V is TRBV5-4 and J is TRBJ2-5; 12 nucleotides agree with TRBD2. V lost 4 bases to trimming and J lost 5 bases; unmatched junction nucleotides: 9. Germline V gene sequence: CDR1 SGHNT, CDR2 YYREEE (reference sequence). The CDR3 is 16 amino acids. CDR3 bases: TGTGCCAGCAGCCCTGGACTAGCGGGGACTATGGAGACCCAGTACTTC. Translated: CASSPGLAGTMETQYF.

The chain combines TRBV27 with TRBJ2-1; D call uncertain. Per the germline V gene, CDR1 is MNHEY and CDR2 is SMNVEV (reference sequence). CDR3 length equals 15 residues. Trimming pared 4 bases from V and 2 bases from J, leaving 12 bases between. This CDR3 reads CASSSVHDPYNEQFF. CDR3 in DNA: TGTGCCAGCAGTTCTGTCCACGACCCCTACAATGAGCAGTTCTTC.

The chain joins TRBV3-1 to TRBJ2-4, with D unresolved. This CDR3 has 13 amino acids. V was shortened by 3 bases and J by 9 bases, with 12 bases between the two germline ends. Per the germline V gene, CDR1 is LGHDT and CDR2 is YNNKEL (reference sequence). CDR3 in DNA: TGTGCCAGCAGCCAGGTAGGAAGTAGCATTCAGTACTTC. Translated: CASSQVGSSIQYF. Using reference TRBV3-1 and TRBJ2-4 for the parts outside the CDR3, the full variable domain is DTAVSQTPKYLVTQMGNDKSIKCEQNLGHDTMYWYKQDSKKFLKIMFSYNNKELIINETVPNRFSPKSPDKAHLNLHINSLELGDSAVYFCASSQVGSSIQYFGAGTRLSVL.

The CDR3, as DNA: TGCAGTGCTAGAACGGGGAGCAATCAGCCCCAGCATTTT. Protein sequence: CSARTGSNQPQHF. The chain uses TRBV20-1 and TRBJ1-5, with unresolved D. Deletions cut 2 bases from V and 1 base from J, with 6 bases between. Germline V CDR1 and CDR2: DFQATT, SNEGSKA (reference sequence). CDR3 length equals 13 residues.

CDR3 in amino acids: CASRATGPSSGQPQHF. CDR3 in DNA: TGTGCCAGCAGAGCCACCGGGCCTTCGAGCGGACAGCCCCAGCATTTT. This chain uses TRBV6-2 or TRBV6-3 with TRBJ1-5, with D hard to call. Germline-derived CDR1 and CDR2 are MNHEY and SVGEGT. The CDR3 sequence is 16 residues long. V dropped 6 bases and J dropped 7 bases, with 22 bases sitting between them.

V gene TRBV18 combines with J gene TRBJ2-2, with TRBD1 as a possible D gene (5 bases). V dropped 6 bases and J dropped 0 bases, with 20 bases sitting between them. The CDR3 loop spans 18 amino acids. Germline V gene data show CDR1 as KGHSH and CDR2 as LQKENI. The CDR3 DNA is TGTGCCAGCTCGCCTTTCGTAGCCGACAGACCGAACACCGGGGAGCTGTTTTTT. Residues: CASSPFVADRPNTGELFF.

About this clonotype: One end of the junction is discordant with germline, which a read error may explain. This rearrangement joins TRBV28 to TRBJ1-5, with D possibly being TRBD1 (5 bases). The germline CDR1 and CDR2 sequences are MDHEN and SYDVKM. The CDR3 has 15 residues. CDR3 sequence: CVSSLHGTGNQPQHF. In DNA form, the CDR3 reads TGTGTCAGCAGTTTACACGGGACGGGCAATCAGCCCCAGCATTTT.

This clonotype was observed a single time. The CDR3 DNA reads as TGTGCCATCAGTGAGTCAGGACAGGGAGGCTACACCTTC. Its translation: CAISESGQGGYTF. The chain combines TRBV10-3 with TRBJ1-2; 8 bases map to TRBD1. The germline V gene has CDR1 ENHRY and CDR2 SYGVKD. V gave up 0 bases and J gave up 8 bases; unmatched junction bases: 2. The CDR3 is made up of 13 amino acids.

The V gene is TRBV6-2 or TRBV6-3, the J gene TRBJ2-1; the match to TRBD1 covers 10 bases. With 2 bases clipped from V and 0 bases from J, the junction kept 10 bases outside the gene matches. The CDR3 contains 19 residues. Germline V CDR1 and CDR2: MNHEY, SVGEGT. This chain's CDR3 is CASSYAWDRGSSSYNEQFF. The CDR3 bases are TGTGCCAGCAGTTACGCGTGGGACAGGGGTTCAAGCTCCTACAATGAGCAGTTCTTC.

The V and J genes are TRBV5-4 and TRBJ2-7; a weak D match, TRBD2 (5 bases). The germline gives CDR1 SGHNT, CDR2 YYREEE (reference sequence). This CDR3 is 10 amino acids long. The V end was cut by 4 bases, the J end by 12 bases, with 11 bases between. The CDR3 coding sequence is TGTGCCAGCAGCCCCCGGGGATGGTACTTC. Translated: CASSPRGWYF.

The CDR3 nucleotides read TGTGCCAGCAGCTTAACAGCTACCGGGGAGCTGTTTTTT. As protein: CASSLTATGELFF. V and J are TRBV7-3 and TRBJ2-2; D not certain. The V end lost 0 bases, the J end lost 5 bases, and 4 bases lay between the germline ends. The V gene's germline CDR1 is SGHTA and CDR2 FQGTGA. This CDR3 has 13 amino acids.

The gene calls are TRBV23-1 and TRBJ1-3; TRBD1 might be the D (6 bases). TRBV23-1 is an ORF; its function is uncertain. This CDR3 has 16 amino acids. V was pared by 4 bases and J by 4 bases, with 17 bases between. The CDR3 DNA reads TGCGCCAGCAGTCGAGAAAACAGGGAAAACGGAAACACCATATATTTT. This sequence encodes CASSRENRENGNTIYF.